This TCR beta chain comes out of a study of CXCR3-negative and CXCR3-positive naive CD8 T cells. Germline assignment: CDR1 SQVTM and CDR2 ANQGSEA. CDR3 length: 13 amino acids. Cells that were CD45RO-CCR7+CD27+CD95- constituted naive CD8+ T cells. As regards this clonotype: Its antigen is as yet unknown.

Findings and limits, study-wide: Naive CXCR3-positive cells had TRB CDR3s more hydrophobic than those of CXCR3-negative naive cells. Diversity in memory CD8+ cells fell much lower than the comparably high levels seen in both naive subsets. Cryopreservation partially decreased CXCR3 expression, and most assays used fresh PBMCs.

UMI-labeled 5' RACE TRB cDNA libraries were prepared from the cells. TCRdb re-called the 5' RACE reads; every CDR3 protein appears as one record, without DNA. The specimen's table records roughly 130,000 distinct CDR3 sequences. The rearrangement links TRBV29-1 to TRBJ2-7; the D call from TCRdb, TRBD1, cannot be confirmed without DNA. This receptor was taken from a human donor in good health. Some clones in this sample may be carry-over from other donors' samples. The sample was naive CXCR3+ CD8+ T cells from blood. Subset defined: CD45RO-CCR7+CD27+CD95- naive CD8+ T cells expressing CXCR3 (TNR3+). The CDR3 protein is CSGGLAELGEQYF.